These T cell receptor beta chains were read from a single sample in a study of cytomegalovirus exposure and HLA in healthy donors. Method: immunoSEQ multiplex PCR; TCRdb's copy keeps in-frame clones and lacks some. This table holds about 160,000 clones, approximately 80% found once. Sequenced sample: PBMCs. These receptors all come from a male donor in good health and CMV-seronegative. Both conserved end residues are part of each CDR3. The D gene is left open where the match is weak. Size tells how often a clone was seen (once, few, many) or the class of an expanded clone, and some rows leave it out.

v_gene: TRBV5-6; j_gene: TRBJ2-7; abundance: NA; d_gene: NA; CDR3aa: CASSLTSEQYF; CDR3nt: TGTGCCAGCAGCCTGACTAGTGAGCAGTACTTC
v_gene: TRBV10-3; j_gene: TRBJ1-5; abundance: NA; d_gene: NA; CDR3aa: CAISEGSGDQPQHF; CDR3nt: TGTGCCATCAGTGAGGGTTCAGGGGATCAGCCCCAGCATTTT
v_gene: TRBV19; j_gene: TRBJ1-4; abundance: NA; d_gene: TRBD1; CDR3aa: CASSIGTGENEKLFF; CDR3nt: TGTGCCAGTAGTATAGGAACAGGGGAAAATGAAAAACTGTTTTTT
v_gene: TRBV7-7; j_gene: TRBJ1-3; abundance: once; d_gene: TRBD1; CDR3aa: CASSLRDRGLTGNTIYF; CDR3nt: TGTGCCAGCAGCTTAAGGGACAGGGGGCTGACGGGAAACACCATATATTTT
v_gene: TRBV13; j_gene: TRBJ2-7; abundance: few; d_gene: TRBD2; CDR3aa: CASRGGGYEQYF; CDR3nt: TGTGCCAGTCGCGGGGGGGGCTACGAGCAGTACTTC
v_gene: TRBV19; j_gene: TRBJ1-1; abundance: NA; d_gene: TRBD1; CDR3aa: CASRDRVLNTEAFF; CDR3nt: TGTGCCAGTAGAGACAGGGTGCTGAACACTGAAGCTTTCTTT
v_gene: TRBV12-5; j_gene: TRBJ1-1; abundance: NA; d_gene: NA; CDR3aa: CASGLSRNTEAFF; CDR3nt: TGTGCTAGTGGTTTGTCTAGGAACACTGAAGCTTTCTTT
v_gene: TRBV2; j_gene: TRBJ1-4; abundance: few; d_gene: NA; CDR3aa: CASSPTSTNEKLFF; CDR3nt: TGTGCCAGCAGCCCCACATCAACTAATGAAAAACTGTTTTTT
v_gene: TRBV6-1; j_gene: TRBJ1-2; abundance: NA; d_gene: NA; CDR3aa: CASSGGIYGYTF; CDR3nt: TGTGCCAGCAGTGGGGGCATCTATGGCTACACCTTC
v_gene: TRBV2; j_gene: TRBJ2-3; abundance: NA; d_gene: NA; CDR3aa: CASRTDQRVPDTQYF; CDR3nt: TGTGCCAGCAGAACCGATCAGCGGGTACCAGATACGCAGTATTTT
v_gene: TRBV28; j_gene: TRBJ2-6; abundance: NA; d_gene: NA; CDR3aa: CASSLYNRFFSGANVLTF; CDR3nt: TGTGCCAGCAGTTTATATAACAGATTCTTCTCTGGGGCCAACGTCCTGACTTTC
v_gene: TRBV6-1; j_gene: TRBJ2-7; abundance: NA; d_gene: NA; CDR3aa: CASTRQASYEQYF; CDR3nt: TGTGCCAGCACTCGACAGGCCTCCTACGAGCAGTACTTC
v_gene: TRBV27; j_gene: TRBJ2-6; abundance: NA; d_gene: NA; CDR3aa: CASSPGFSGANVLTF; CDR3nt: TGTGCCAGCAGCCCAGGGTTCTCTGGGGCCAACGTCCTGACTTTC
v_gene: TRBV28; j_gene: TRBJ2-3; abundance: NA; d_gene: NA; CDR3aa: CASSPLEAGYTDTQYF; CDR3nt: TGTGCCAGCAGCCCCCTAGAGGCGGGGTACACAGATACGCAGTATTTT
v_gene: TRBV6-5; j_gene: TRBJ1-4; abundance: NA; d_gene: TRBD1; CDR3aa: CASSSNRGLREKLFF; CDR3nt: TGTGCCAGCAGTTCAAACAGGGGGTTGAGGGAAAAACTGTTTTTT
v_gene: TRBV5-1; j_gene: TRBJ1-6; abundance: NA; d_gene: NA; CDR3aa: CASSLRDSTNSPLHF; CDR3nt: TGCGCCAGCAGCTTGCGGGATTCAACTAATTCACCCCTCCACTTT
v_gene: TRBV27; j_gene: TRBJ2-7; abundance: NA; d_gene: TRBD2; CDR3aa: CASNLRGGRGEQYF; CDR3nt: TGTGCCAGCAACCTACGGGGGGGTCGAGGCGAGCAGTACTTC
v_gene: TRBV29-1; j_gene: TRBJ1-2; abundance: NA; d_gene: NA; CDR3aa: CSVEDSRRNYGYTF; CDR3nt: TGCAGCGTTGAAGATAGTCGCCGGAACTATGGCTACACCTTC
v_gene: TRBV7-9; j_gene: TRBJ2-1; abundance: NA; d_gene: NA; CDR3aa: CASSTSSDSRNEQFF; CDR3nt: TGTGCCAGCAGTACAAGTTCGGACTCACGCAATGAGCAGTTCTTC
v_gene: TRBV10-3; j_gene: TRBJ1-6; abundance: few; d_gene: NA; CDR3aa: CAIKQTGNSPLHF; CDR3nt: TGTGCCATCAAGCAAACAGGGAATTCACCCCTCCACTTT
v_gene: TRBV28; j_gene: TRBJ1-4; abundance: NA; d_gene: NA; CDR3aa: CASSLSQRGKLFF; CDR3nt: TGTGCCAGCAGTTTATCCCAGAGAGGAAAACTGTTTTTT
v_gene: TRBV6-5; j_gene: TRBJ2-7; abundance: NA; d_gene: NA; CDR3aa: CASISHPGDEQYF; CDR3nt: TGTGCCAGCATATCTCACCCAGGGGACGAGCAGTACTTC
v_gene: TRBV19; j_gene: TRBJ2-3; abundance: NA; d_gene: TRBD2; CDR3aa: CASSTLVRWSGRALTSTDTQYF; CDR3nt: TGTGCCAGTAGTACCCTAGTCCGGTGGAGCGGGAGGGCCTTAACTAGCACAGATACGCAGTATTTT
v_gene: TRBV6-1; j_gene: TRBJ2-5; abundance: NA; d_gene: NA; CDR3aa: CASSEAAETQYF; CDR3nt: TGTGCCAGCAGTGAAGCAGCGGAGACCCAGTACTTC
v_gene: TRBV7-6; j_gene: TRBJ2-2; abundance: few; d_gene: NA; CDR3aa: CASSVSVAGELFF; CDR3nt: TGTGCCAGCAGCGTCTCGGTCGCCGGGGAGCTGTTTTTT
v_gene: TRBV2; j_gene: TRBJ2-6; abundance: once; d_gene: TRBD2; CDR3aa: CATGLAGKSGANVLTF; CDR3nt: TGTGCCACTGGACTAGCGGGGAAATCTGGGGCCAACGTCCTGACTTTC
v_gene: TRBV6-1; j_gene: TRBJ2-5; abundance: NA; d_gene: TRBD2; CDR3aa: CASSEAGRAGIRETQYF; CDR3nt: TGTGCCAGCAGTGAAGCAGGTCGAGCGGGGATAAGGGAGACCCAGTACTTC
v_gene: TRBV29-1; j_gene: TRBJ2-1; abundance: NA; d_gene: NA; CDR3aa: CSAVAGAGSPYNEQFF; CDR3nt: TGCAGCGCTGTCGCTGGGGCGGGGAGCCCATACAATGAGCAGTTCTTC
v_gene: TRBV19; j_gene: TRBJ2-6; abundance: few; d_gene: NA; CDR3aa: CASTQRGSGANVLTF; CDR3nt: TGTGCCAGTACCCAAAGGGGTTCTGGGGCCAACGTCCTGACTTTC
v_gene: TRBV14; j_gene: TRBJ1-2; abundance: NA; d_gene: TRBD1; CDR3aa: CASSRDRGDSYGYTF; CDR3nt: TGTGCCAGCAGCCGGGACAGGGGGGATTCCTATGGCTACACCTTC
v_gene: TRBV9; j_gene: TRBJ2-3; abundance: NA; d_gene: TRBD2; CDR3aa: CASSAGTSGSTDTQYF; CDR3nt: TGTGCCAGCAGCGCCGGGACTAGCGGTAGCACAGATACGCAGTATTTT
v_gene: TRBV19; j_gene: TRBJ2-7; abundance: NA; d_gene: NA; CDR3aa: CASSEAREAPEQYF; CDR3nt: TGTGCCAGTAGTGAGGCCAGGGAGGCCCCCGAGCAGTACTTC
v_gene: TRBV4-3; j_gene: TRBJ1-4; abundance: few; d_gene: NA; CDR3aa: CASSQVVAANEKLFF; CDR3nt: TGCGCCAGCAGCCAAGTGGTAGCTGCTAATGAAAAACTGTTTTTT
v_gene: TRBV28; j_gene: TRBJ2-3; abundance: NA; d_gene: NA; CDR3aa: CASSLTTGTTQYF; CDR3nt: TGTGCCAGCAGTTTAACGACTGGAACCACGCAGTATTTT
v_gene: TRBV18; j_gene: TRBJ2-5; abundance: NA; d_gene: NA; CDR3aa: CASSGDNQETQYF; CDR3nt: TGTGCCAGCTCAGGGGACAACCAAGAGACCCAGTACTTC
v_gene: TRBV4-2; j_gene: TRBJ2-3; abundance: NA; d_gene: TRBD2; CDR3aa: CASSQGWGRAVTDTQYF; CDR3nt: TGTGCCAGCAGCCAAGGTTGGGGGAGGGCGGTCACAGATACGCAGTATTTT
v_gene: TRBV19; j_gene: TRBJ2-7; abundance: NA; d_gene: TRBD1; CDR3aa: CASSPRPGTGPSIGFYEQYF; CDR3nt: TGTGCCAGTAGTCCTAGACCCGGGACAGGCCCATCGATTGGGTTCTACGAGCAGTACTTC
v_gene: TRBV5-4; j_gene: TRBJ2-7; abundance: few; d_gene: TRBD1; CDR3aa: CASSLPTGGGGEQYF; CDR3nt: TGTGCCAGCAGCTTACCGACAGGGGGAGGAGGCGAGCAGTACTTC
v_gene: TRBV2; j_gene: TRBJ1-4; abundance: NA; d_gene: TRBD1; CDR3aa: CASSRTGGANEKLFF; CDR3nt: TGTGCCAGCAGCAGAACAGGGGGAGCTAATGAAAAACTGTTTTTT
v_gene: TRBV7-9; j_gene: TRBJ2-1; abundance: NA; d_gene: TRBD2; CDR3aa: CASSLVPGLTFSEQFF; CDR3nt: TGTGCCAGCAGCTTAGTTCCGGGACTAACCTTTAGTGAGCAGTTCTTC
v_gene: TRBV28; j_gene: TRBJ1-1; abundance: NA; d_gene: NA; CDR3aa: CASSSPGPMNTEAFF; CDR3nt: TGTGCCAGCAGTTCACCAGGGCCCATGAACACTGAAGCTTTCTTT
v_gene: TRBV28; j_gene: TRBJ2-5; abundance: NA; d_gene: TRBD2; CDR3aa: CASSPPSGSFQETQYF; CDR3nt: TGTGCCAGCAGCCCCCCTAGCGGGAGTTTCCAAGAGACCCAGTACTTC
v_gene: TRBV11-2; j_gene: TRBJ2-5; abundance: once; d_gene: NA; CDR3aa: CASSLGGGYGTQYF; CDR3nt: TGTGCCAGCAGCTTAGGTGGCGGGTACGGGACCCAGTACTTC
v_gene: TRBV4-1; j_gene: TRBJ2-5; abundance: once; d_gene: TRBD2; CDR3aa: CASSQDMAAASGSLVKETQYF; CDR3nt: TGCGCCAGCAGCCAAGATATGGCGGCTGCTAGCGGGAGTCTTGTGAAAGAGACCCAGTACTTC
v_gene: TRBV4-3; j_gene: TRBJ2-2; abundance: NA; d_gene: NA; CDR3aa: CASSQDVTGEDTGELFF; CDR3nt: TGCGCCAGCAGCCAAGACGTAACAGGGGAGGACACCGGGGAGCTGTTTTTT
v_gene: TRBV30; j_gene: TRBJ1-2; abundance: NA; d_gene: NA; CDR3aa: CASFGGYGYTF; CDR3nt: TGTGCCTCGTTTGGGGGGTACGGCTACACCTTC
v_gene: TRBV7-9; j_gene: TRBJ1-2; abundance: NA; d_gene: TRBD1; CDR3aa: CASSSTGGSGYGYTF; CDR3nt: TGTGCCAGCAGCTCGACAGGGGGTAGTGGCTATGGCTACACCTTC
v_gene: TRBV7-6; j_gene: TRBJ2-3; abundance: NA; d_gene: NA; CDR3aa: CASSLDPRQGDTQYF; CDR3nt: TGTGCCAGCAGCTTAGACCCGAGGCAGGGGGATACGCAGTATTTT
v_gene: TRBV28; j_gene: TRBJ1-3; abundance: once; d_gene: NA; CDR3aa: CASSLWGGSSGNTIYF; CDR3nt: TGTGCCAGCAGTTTATGGGGGGGGAGCTCTGGAAACACCATATATTTT
v_gene: TRBV5-4; j_gene: TRBJ2-3; abundance: NA; d_gene: TRBD2; CDR3aa: CASSLEGSGRTITQYF; CDR3nt: TGTGCCAGCAGCTTGGAGGGTAGCGGGAGAACAATTACGCAGTATTTT
v_gene: TRBV9; j_gene: TRBJ2-2; abundance: NA; d_gene: TRBD1; CDR3aa: CASSGRDRAITGELFF; CDR3nt: TGTGCCAGCAGCGGCCGGGACAGGGCCATCACCGGGGAGCTGTTTTTT
v_gene: TRBV4-3; j_gene: TRBJ2-7; abundance: NA; d_gene: NA; CDR3aa: CASSQELSNFMAYEQYF; CDR3nt: TGCGCCAGCAGCCAAGAACTTAGCAATTTTATGGCTTACGAGCAGTACTTC
v_gene: TRBV28; j_gene: TRBJ2-7; abundance: NA; d_gene: TRBD1; CDR3aa: CASSLAGQGREQYF; CDR3nt: TGTGCCAGCAGTTTAGCGGGACAGGGGAGGGAGCAGTACTTC
v_gene: TRBV5-1; j_gene: TRBJ1-2; abundance: NA; d_gene: TRBD1; CDR3aa: CASSRTTGAPYGYTF; CDR3nt: TGCGCCAGCAGCCGTACTACAGGGGCTCCCTATGGCTACACCTTC
v_gene: TRBV7-8; j_gene: TRBJ2-2; abundance: NA; d_gene: NA; CDR3aa: CASHTGHRRNTGELFF; CDR3nt: TGTGCCAGCCATACAGGGCATCGACGGAACACCGGGGAGCTGTTTTTT
v_gene: TRBV7-8; j_gene: TRBJ2-5; abundance: once; d_gene: TRBD1; CDR3aa: CASSFTGVGQETQYF; CDR3nt: TGTGCCAGCAGCTTTACAGGGGTTGGCCAAGAGACCCAGTACTTC
v_gene: TRBV6-6; j_gene: TRBJ2-6; abundance: NA; d_gene: NA; CDR3aa: CASSYGQPSGANVLTF; CDR3nt: TGTGCCAGCAGTTACGGGCAGCCCTCTGGGGCCAACGTCCTGACTTTC
v_gene: TRBV7-9; j_gene: TRBJ2-5; abundance: NA; d_gene: NA; CDR3aa: CASSLAPQETQYF; CDR3nt: TGTGCCAGCAGCTTAGCCCCACAAGAGACCCAGTACTTC
v_gene: TRBV28; j_gene: TRBJ2-7; abundance: NA; d_gene: NA; CDR3aa: CATRLQGTYEQYF; CDR3nt: TGTGCCACCCGTCTCCAGGGCACCTACGAGCAGTACTTC
v_gene: TRBV4-2; j_gene: TRBJ1-5; abundance: NA; d_gene: NA; CDR3aa: CASSPETGSDQPQHF; CDR3nt: TGTGCCAGCAGCCCTGAAACAGGGTCTGATCAGCCCCAGCATTTT